This TCR beta chain derives from a study of cytomegalovirus exposure and HLA in healthy donors. Study findings and constraints: Confirmation in vitro established that three CMV-associated chains were specific for CMV antigens.

Assay: immunoSEQ multiplex PCR; the TCRdb copy retains only in-frame clones and omits some. Here the sample spans 150,000 to 250,000 clones, about 81% being singletons. About this clone itself: Antigen unknown.

V was shortened by 4 bases and J by 4 bases, with 10 bases between the two germline ends. Per germline, CDR1 MRHNA and CDR2 SNTAGT. This CDR3 has 14 residues. Sequencing input: PBMCs. This clonotype was sampled from a woman aged 25 to 39 in good health and CMV-seronegative. V and J are TRBV6-4 and TRBJ2-2, with D possibly being TRBD2 (6 bases). CDR3 nucleotides: TGTGCCAGCAGTGCCCTGGGGGGCACCGGGGAGCTGTTTTTT. This translates into CASSALGGTGELFF.